This note documents a single T cell receptor (beta chain) sequence. What it recognizes is unknown. Germline V CDR1 and CDR2: SEHNR, FQNEAQ (reference sequence). This CDR3 contains 15 residues. This sample is drawn from a study of T cells expressing NK-cell markers. Study-level information: With respect to HCMV, most of the eight sequenced donors were seropositive, and one was seronegative. General study points: Dominant NKG2C+ clonotypes made up about 1.0-7.0% of CD8+ T cells in six donors.

The authors generated TCR beta cDNA through 5'RACE template switching with UMIs. TCRdb reprocessed the 5' RACE reads; each CDR3 protein has one entry and no DNA is given. The sample's table shows roughly 150,000 distinct CDR3 sequences. The sequencing sample was made of blood T cells: a sorted CD56 or NKG2C T cell subset, CD4+ or CD8+ T cells, or bulk PBMC T cells (not recorded which). The receptor's source is a woman between 18 and 75 years old in good health. V usage is TRBV7-9 and J usage is TRBJ2-5; TCRdb indicates TRBD1, and absent DNA this call remains unverified. The CDR3 region is CASSNGVTAGETQYF.